This entry describes one T cell receptor (beta chain). The antigen is not known. 13 Jbeta primers and 60 Vbeta primers were used for the PCR. Authors' data handling: Later reanalysis found 80 million or so unique TCR beta chains, 10 million to 12 million of them shared. Produced via immunoSEQ multiplex PCR; TCRdb's table is partial and in-frame only. The D gene and trimming were derived from the DNA, and the V and J assignments and clone size from that table. This table holds over 200,000 clones, around 80% found once. This sample stems from a study of cytomegalovirus exposure and HLA in healthy donors. Study as a whole: Earlier, 150 million to 200 million T cells were analyzed, and some 120 million unique TCR beta sequences were found among them.

Study conclusions and caveats: V- and J-gene trimming of TCR beta was linked (in a later analysis) to a missense DCLRE1C variant. Under in vitro conditions, three CMV-associated chains were confirmed as specific for CMV antigens.

V was clipped by 6 bases and J by 8 bases; unmatched bases: 9. The germline CDR1 and CDR2 sequences are SGHNT and YYREEE (reference sequence). This CDR3 region has 15 residues. This TCR derives from a woman in her fifties or sixties in good health and CMV-seropositive. Sample: PBMCs. J is TRBJ1-6 and V is TRBV5-4; 9 bases map to TRBD1. The CDR3 here is CASNGGQGRDSPLHF. The CDR3 DNA is TGTGCCAGCAACGGCGGACAGGGGAGAGATTCACCCCTCCACTTT.